The entry that follows covers one T cell receptor (beta chain) sequence. Its target antigen remains unknown. Qualities for individual bases were not recorded, and no much larger clone is one base off. The source of the sample is a study of blood T cell repertoires in COVID-19 (dated by TCRdb to the early 2020s). Study-wide context: Samples from collaborators originated in the United States, Italy and Spain and spanned both the acute and convalescent phases of COVID-19. The material from the prospective study consisted of cDNA or gDNA derived from T cells, B-cell-depleted T cells, or PBMCs. The dataset comprised deeply sampled blood TCRbeta repertoires from subjects exposed to, actively infected with, or recovered from COVID-19. A freely available public database, intended as a resource for researchers studying the immune response to SARS-CoV-2, is where the repertoires were released. A de-identified subject ID, COVID-19 status, age in years and sex were almost always included in the sample metadata. HLA class I and class II types, where available, came from metadata supplied by the sample provider rather than from assay-based typing. Samples were obtained from the ongoing ImmuneRACE study (first 160 participants) and from 1,254 subjects provided by 6 global collaborators. Overall results and qualifications from the work: Clinical and demographic metadata were provided uncurated, with the amount varying by source and participant.

Collaborating institutions collected whole blood in K2EDTA tubes following their own protocols. For TCRbeta analysis, collaborators shipped samples as frozen whole blood, isolated PBMCs, or DNA extracted from either of those sample types. Germline trimming: 7 bases from V, 2 bases from J; junction bases outside gene matches: 10. The germline V gene provides CDR1 SNHLY and CDR2 FYNNEI. The CDR3 goes from the cysteine to the phenylalanine over 15 residues. Just the 45-base CDR3 DNA is kept, in frame starting at base 1. The immunoSEQ Assay, a bias-controlled multiplex PCR, was used to amplify TCRbeta CDR3 regions from genomic DNA. Per the original workflow: Nucleated cell counts per sample were estimated from amplification of reference gene primers within the assay. To quantify the absolute abundance of each unique TCRbeta CDR3 rearrangement, sequence reads were collapsed and filtered. For each sample, productive Simpson clonality was calculated as the square root of Simpson's diversity index across productive rearrangements. Not all clones reach the TCRdb copy of this immuneACCESS table, which keeps in-frame sequences only. Checked studies attribute under half of the gap to unresolved V genes and leave the rest unexplained. V, J and clone size derive from that table, while D and trimming were established from the DNA sequence. In all, the sample holds fewer than 100,000 clones, and approximately 92% of those were seen once. The ten biggest clones cover under 0.8% of the sample.

The source material was peripheral blood. The sequence came from a woman aged 80 or older with acute or convalescent COVID-19. The chain couples TRBV2 to TRBJ2-5, with 7 bases in between that match TRBD1. The nucleotides are TGTGCCAGCAATAGGAGGACAGGCGCACAAGAGACCCAGTACTTC. It codes for CASNRRTGAQETQYF.